A selection of T cell receptor beta chains follows, all from one sample in a study of identical twins. TCRdb processed the 5' RACE reads anew with MiXCR; each CDR3 protein has one entry. The profile shows hundreds of thousands of distinct CDR3 sequences, 7.1% of them singletons. These same data were also listed under a study on yellow fever vaccine responses in identical twins.

Sequencing input: PBMCs. These TCRs come from a woman aged 18-30 years in good health. CDR3s include the opening cysteine and the closing phenylalanine or tryptophan. The D gene is left open where the match is weak. Rows may omit the clone size; those that give it use once, few, many or a size class.

>many|-|TRBJ1-1|TRBV12-3/TRBV12-4
TGTGCCAGCAGTTTAAGATCAGGAAACACTGAAGCTTTCTTT
CASSLRSGNTEAFF
>many|-|TRBJ2-4|TRBV27
TGTGCCAGCACGCCACTTAGGGCCAAAAACATTCAGTACTTC
CASTPLRAKNIQYF
>-|-|TRBJ2-1|TRBV12-3/TRBV12-4
TGTGCCAGCAGTTTCCCCGGGACGAAGGTGTTCTTC
CASSFPGTKVFF
>many|TRBD1|TRBJ1-4|TRBV4-2
TGTGCCAGCAGCCAGGACTGGACAGGGAAGGCGAATGAAAAACTGTTTTTT
CASSQDWTGKANEKLFF
>many|TRBD2|TRBJ2-3|TRBV2
TGTGCCAGCAGGGGCCGGGGGGTTAGCACAGATACGCAGTATTTT
CASRGRGVSTDTQYF
>many|-|TRBJ2-4|TRBV12-3/TRBV12-4
TGTGCCAGCAGTTTAGGGGAAAGATTAAACATTCAGTACTTC
CASSLGERLNIQYF
>few|-|TRBJ1-2|TRBV24-1
TGTGCCACCAGTGATCCGACAATTAACTATGGCTACACCTTC
CATSDPTINYGYTF
>-|-|TRBJ2-1|TRBV19
TGTGCCAGTGGACGCTCGCGGACACCGCAGTTCTTC
CASGRSRTPQFF
>-|TRBD2|TRBJ2-3|TRBV12-3/TRBV12-4
TGTGCCAGTCGGACTAGATCAAGCACAGATACGCAGTATTTT
CASRTRSSTDTQYF
>-|TRBD2|TRBJ2-3|TRBV6-1
TGTGCCAGCAGCCTTGGGGGGGGGAGTGGAGATACGCAGTATTTT
CASSLGGGSGDTQYF
>-|TRBD1|TRBJ1-1|TRBV12-3/TRBV12-4
TGTGCCAGCAGGCGACAGGGGACTGAAGCTTTCTTT
CASRRQGTEAFF
>few|-|TRBJ2-1|TRBV15
TGTGCCACCAGCAGAGATCTCGGGCCCCCGTCTGATGAGCAGTTCTTC
CATSRDLGPPSDEQFF
>many|-|TRBJ2-2|TRBV7-2
TGTGCCAGCAGCTTATTACAGGGCGGGGAGCTGTTTTTT
CASSLLQGGELFF
>few|TRBD1|TRBJ1-3|TRBV6-5
TGTGCCAGCAGTTACTCGAAGGGGGCAGCCGGAAACACCATATATTTT
CASSYSKGAAGNTIYF
>many|-|TRBJ2-3|TRBV12-3/TRBV12-4
TGTGCCAGCAGTAAAGCGTGGGATACGCAGTATTTT
CASSKAWDTQYF
>many|-|TRBJ1-5|TRBV6-1
TGTGCCAGCAGTACCCGGGGGAGCAATCAGCCCCAGCATTTT
CASSTRGSNQPQHF
>few|TRBD1|TRBJ1-2|TRBV6-1
TGTGCCAGCAGTCATGGACAGGGATCTAACTATGGCTACACCTTC
CASSHGQGSNYGYTF
>-|-|TRBJ2-3|TRBV3-1
TGTGCCAGCAGCCAAGATCCATCGTGGGATCCCCCCACAGATACGCAGTATTTT
CASSQDPSWDPPTDTQYF
>many|TRBD1|TRBJ1-3|TRBV5-1
TGCGCCAGCAGCTACAGGGGGGAAAGCTCTGGAAACACCATATATTTT
CASSYRGESSGNTIYF
>many|TRBD2|TRBJ2-1|TRBV12-3/TRBV12-4
TGTGCCAGCACCACCCACGGGGGGGGAAGGGACAATGAGCAGTTCTTC
CASTTHGGGRDNEQFF
>-|TRBD1|TRBJ1-1|TRBV5-1
TGCGCCAGCAGCCAACCCCGGGACAGGGGTATTAGGAACACTGAAGCTTTCTTT
CASSQPRDRGIRNTEAFF
>many|TRBD1|TRBJ2-2|TRBV20-1
TGCAGTGCTATGAGAGCCGGGACAGGGAACACCGGGGAGCTGTTTTTT
CSAMRAGTGNTGELFF
>many|-|TRBJ2-7|TRBV6-1
TGTGCCAGCAGTGAACCGGGCCTATCTTCCTACGAGCAGTACTTC
CASSEPGLSSYEQYF
>-|-|TRBJ2-1|TRBV10-3
TGTGCCATCAGTGAGCAAGACTATGAGCAGTTCTTC
CAISEQDYEQFF
>few|TRBD1|TRBJ1-1|TRBV6-5
TGTGCCAGCAGTTTCCCGGCACAGGGGGCGAACACTGAAGCTTTCTTT
CASSFPAQGANTEAFF
>many|TRBD2|TRBJ2-3|TRBV5-1
TGCGCCAGCAGCTTGGTGGGACTAGCGGGACCAGATACGCAGTATTTT
CASSLVGLAGPDTQYF
>few|TRBD1|TRBJ1-6|TRBV20-1
TGCAGTGCCGGAACGGGGCAGGGGGTATCACCCCTCCACTTT
CSAGTGQGVSPLHF
>few|TRBD2|TRBJ2-1|TRBV28
TGTGCCAGCAGTGTCCCCCCGCAGGAAATAGCGGGAGGGCCCAATGAGCAGTTCTTC
CASSVPPQEIAGGPNEQFF
>-|-|TRBJ1-1|TRBV27
TGTGCCAGCAGTTTATCGGCGGATCTGAACACTGAAGCTTTCTTT
CASSLSADLNTEAFF
>few|TRBD2|TRBJ2-1|TRBV6-4
TGTGCCAGCAGCACCGAAGGGGCGGGAGTCGGTAGCGAGCAGTTCTTC
CASSTEGAGVGSEQFF